This T cell receptor beta chain was obtained from a study of shared clonotypes between healthy human individuals. The study's findings and limits: A handful of donors held approximately 5% of naive CD4 clonotypes in common. Larger estimated richness was generally seen in naive subsets than in memory subsets.

This CDR3 is 16 amino acids long. From germline, CDR1 is MDHEN and CDR2 SYDVKM. Trimming cost V 1 base and J 6 bases, with 19 bases left between them. In the case of this clone: As yet, its antigen is unknown.

TCRdb's copy holds only in-frame clones and misses some; the assay was immunoSEQ multiplex PCR. In the table there are about 770,000 clones, just under 75% of which are singletons. This rearrangement joins TRBV28 to TRBJ2-7; a possible D gene is TRBD2 (6 bases). The receptor was derived from a woman aged 25 to 45 in good health. The sample was memory CD4+ T cells sorted from blood. As to subset: CD45RA-negative fraction. The CDR3 coding sequence is TGTGCCAGCAGTTTATATACGGCGGGAACGGTTGGCGAGCAGTACTTC. As protein: CASSLYTAGTVGEQYF.